The 29 T cell receptor beta chains given below trace back to one sample, sequenced in a study of shared clonotypes between healthy human individuals. Assay used: immunoSEQ multiplex PCR; TCRdb lists only in-frame clones, some missing. Among some 1.5 million clones, under 99% were seen once, and the ten largest hold about 0.4%. Sequenced material: naive CD4+ T cells sorted from blood. Subset of the sample: CD45RA+ positively selected. All receptors derive from a man aged 25-45 years in good health.

This clone was seen a single time. V and J are TRBV14 and TRBJ1-1; D is uncertain. CDR3 length: 14 amino acids. CDR1 is SGHDN, CDR2 FVKESK, per germline. The V and J ends lost 1 base and 1 base respectively, with 7 bases between them. CDR3 nucleotide sequence: TGTGCCAGCAGCCAAGGTCCCGCGAACACTGAAGCTTTCTTT. Translation: CASSQGPANTEAFF.

This sequence joins TRBV11-3 and TRBJ2-5, with D perhaps TRBD1 or TRBD2 (7 bases each). The germline V gene encodes CDR1 SGHNT and CDR2 YENEEA. This CDR3 is 14 amino acids long. V was trimmed by 7 bases and J by 7 bases, leaving 19 bases between them. The DNA for the CDR3 is TGTGCCAGCACCCGACAGGGACTACGGGTGACCCAGTACTTC. This codes for CASTRQGLRVTQYF.

The V and J genes are TRBV6-5 and TRBJ1-3; 9 nucleotides agree with TRBD1. CDR3 length: 16 amino acids. Trimming removed 4 bases from V and 4 bases from J; junction bases left unmatched: 8. Germline V gene data show CDR1 as MNHEY and CDR2 as SVGAGI. CDR3 amino acids: CASSSPHRGQGNTIYF. CDR3 bases: TGTGCCAGCAGTTCCCCTCACAGGGGGCAAGGAAACACCATATATTTT.

The chain employs TRBV19 and TRBJ2-1; 9 bases fit TRBD1. The CDR3 totals 18 residues. V was pared by 1 base and J by 2 bases, with 9 bases of the junction left unmatched. Looked up from germline, CDR1 is LNHDA and CDR2 is SQIVND (reference sequence). The CDR3 nucleotides are TGTGCCAGTAGTATAGCCGGGACAGGGAGTCGGCCCTACAATGAGCAGTTCTTC. Its translation is CASSIAGTGSRPYNEQFF.

The rearrangement uses TRBV10-1 and TRBJ1-2; no clear D gene. CDR1 WNHNN and CDR2 SYGVQD come from the germline V gene (reference sequence). V dropped 2 bases and J dropped 5 bases, with 15 bases sitting between them. The CDR3 is 15 amino acids. CDR3 nucleotide sequence: TGCGCCAGCAGTGAGATAGATGAGATGCGGTATGGCTACACCTTC. Its protein is CASSEIDEMRYGYTF.

J is TRBJ2-2 and V is TRBV9; D tentatively fits TRBD1 or TRBD2 (5 bases each). Trimming took 0 bases from V and 9 from J, leaving 15 bases between them. CDR1 and CDR2 from the germline V gene are SGDLS and YYNGEE. This CDR3 has 15 residues. The CDR3 loop is CASSVGGTGPWELFF. Here the CDR3 DNA reads TGTGCCAGCAGCGTAGGAGGCACGGGGCCCTGGGAGCTGTTTTTT.

This chain joins TRBV6-6 and TRBJ2-7, with 10 bases lining up with TRBD1. V lost 2 bases, J lost 3 bases, and 7 bases stayed unmatched. This CDR3 contains 16 residues. Looked up from germline, CDR1 is MNHNY and CDR2 is SVGAGI (reference sequence). For the CDR3, the DNA is TGTGCCAGCAGTTACCATTTGGGACAGGGGCACTACGAGCAGTACTTC. Protein: CASSYHLGQGHYEQYF.

The chain is built from TRBV7-8 and TRBJ1-3, with TRBD1 identical over 8 bases. CDR3 length: 17 amino acids. V shed 4 bases and J 0 bases; nucleotides not matched to a gene: 8. The germline gives CDR1 SGHVS, CDR2 FQNEAQ. The CDR3, as DNA: TGTGCCAGCAGCTCCCAAGGACAGGGAATCTCTGGAAACACCATATATTTT. Its translation is CASSSQGQGISGNTIYF.

Note on this clone: Sequence at one end of the junction differs from germline and may be a read error. This chain uses TRBV5-5 with TRBJ2-7; D not certain. CDR1 and CDR2 (germline): SGHKS, YYEKEE (reference sequence). This CDR3 has 15 residues. The DNA for the CDR3 is TGTGCGAGCAGGTTATTGCAGGCTCCCTCCTACGAGCAGTACTTC. Residues: CASRLLQAPSYEQYF.

A word on this clone: Other nucleotide sequences from this sample produce the same CDR3. This chain uses TRBV7-9 with TRBJ2-1; TRBD2 aligns across 15 bases. Germline CDR1 and CDR2: SEHNR and FQNEAQ (reference sequence). J gave up 7 bases and V 4 bases, and 2 bases lay outside the gene matches. The CDR3 is 15 amino acids. The CDR3 bases are TGTGCCAGCAGCTCCGGACTAGCGGGAGGGAATGAGCAGTTCTTC. Amino acids: CASSSGLAGGNEQFF.

This clone was detected only once. This chain links TRBV5-1 with TRBJ2-7; 7 bases map to TRBD1. J was trimmed by 2 bases and V by 2 bases; bases with no gene match: 7. From germline, CDR1 is SGHRS and CDR2 YFSETQ. The CDR3 has 15 residues. The CDR3 sequence: CASSLAQGRAYEQYF. Here the CDR3 DNA reads TGCGCCAGCAGCTTAGCACAGGGGCGCGCCTACGAGCAGTACTTC.

A note on this clone: This sample includes further DNA sequences coding for the same CDR3. This chain joins TRBV29-1 and TRBJ2-5; D is undetermined. Germline V gives CDR1 SQVTM, CDR2 ANQGSEA. Trimming removed 3 bases from V and 2 bases from J, with 7 bases in between. The CDR3 sequence is 12 residues long. The DNA for the CDR3 is TGCAGCGTTGACAGGCTTCAAGAGACCCAGTACTTC. This codes for CSVDRLQETQYF.

This clone was observed a single time. The rearrangement joins TRBV28 to TRBJ1-2, with 7 bases aligning to TRBD1. CDR3 size: 14 residues. V lost 3 bases, J lost 3 bases, and 4 bases stayed unmatched. CDR1 and CDR2 (germline): MDHEN, SYDVKM. CDR3 protein: CASSFGDRDYGYTF. CDR3 in DNA: TGTGCCAGCAGTTTTGGGGACAGAGACTATGGCTACACCTTC.

Concerning this clone: Other DNA sequences in the same sample also yield this CDR3. J is TRBJ2-2 and V is TRBV6-5; D is ambiguous. The germline V gene encodes CDR1 MNHEY and CDR2 SVGAGI. The CDR3 is made up of 14 amino acids. V lost 0 bases to trimming and J lost 1 base, with 3 bases between them. CDR3 DNA: TGTGCCAGCAGTTACTCCAGGAACACCGGGGAGCTGTTTTTT. Residues: CASSYSRNTGELFF.

The chain is built from TRBV10-2 and TRBJ2-7; D call uncertain. The CDR3 is made up of 11 amino acids. Looked up from germline, CDR1 is WSHSY and CDR2 is SAAADI. The ends were cut back, 5 bases at V and 2 bases at J, with 4 bases in the middle. Written as DNA, the CDR3 is TGCGCCAGCAGTAACACCTACGAGCAGTACTTC. It specifies CASSNTYEQYF.

This clone was recorded once. This rearrangement joins TRBV5-6 to TRBJ2-4; no clear D gene. V was trimmed by 1 base and J by 0 bases, leaving 14 bases between them. Per germline, CDR1 SGHDT and CDR2 YYEEEE. This CDR3 region has 17 residues. This CDR3 reads CASSLWAAPLAKNIQYF. The CDR3 DNA reads TGTGCCAGCAGCTTGTGGGCAGCACCACTAGCCAAAAACATTCAGTACTTC.

This clone was counted a single time. V gene TRBV28 combines with J gene TRBJ2-7; possibly TRBD1 for D (5 bases). The CDR3 spans 13 residues. Germline CDR1 is MDHEN and CDR2 is SYDVKM. The ends were cut back, 4 bases at V and 7 bases at J, with 14 bases in the middle. The CDR3 sequence: CASSSTVPGEQYF. CDR3 DNA sequence: TGTGCCAGCAGTTCGACAGTCCCCGGGGAGCAGTACTTC.

The chain employs TRBV2 and TRBJ1-5, with D uncertain. The CDR3 runs 14 residues. The ends were cut back, 0 bases at V and 9 bases at J, with 12 bases in the middle. Germline CDR1 SNHLY, CDR2 FYNNEI. This CDR3 is CASSEALTLGPQHF. The DNA for the CDR3 is TGTGCCAGCAGTGAAGCGCTCACCCTAGGGCCCCAGCATTTT.

The V call is TRBV28, the J call TRBJ2-7, with 9 nucleotides matching TRBD1. V was pared by 5 bases and J by 4 bases, with 12 bases of the junction left unmatched. Germline loops: CDR1 MDHEN, CDR2 SYDVKM. The CDR3 loop spans 16 amino acids. For the CDR3, the DNA is TGTGCCAGCAGTCTCCCCCGGACAGGGGCGACATACGAGCAGTACTTC. The encoded protein is CASSLPRTGATYEQYF.

The V and J genes are TRBV11-2 and TRBJ1-6; no definite D call. V was clipped by 2 bases and J by 10 bases, with 15 bases between them. The germline CDR1 and CDR2 sequences are SGHAT and FQNNGV. The CDR3 sequence is 15 residues long. The CDR3: CASSLPGRIGSPLHF. The CDR3 DNA reads TGTGCCAGCAGCTTACCGGGCAGAATAGGCTCACCCCTCCACTTT.

The chain links TRBV7-8 to TRBJ2-1, with 16 bases identical to TRBD2. Germline V gene lookup returns CDR1 SGHVS and CDR2 FQNEAQ. This CDR3 is 18 amino acids long. The junction had 9 bases not matched to a gene; V was cut back by 5 bases and J by 5 bases. CDR3 amino acids: CASSEGLAGGPINNEQFF. The CDR3 nucleotides read TGTGCCAGCAGCGAGGGACTAGCGGGAGGGCCGATAAACAATGAGCAGTTCTTC.

This chain joins TRBV2 and TRBJ2-2, with D perhaps matching TRBD2 (5 bases). Trimming cost V 2 bases and J 5 bases, with 12 bases left between them. The CDR3 length is 15 residues. Per germline, CDR1 SNHLY and CDR2 FYNNEI. The CDR3 here is CASSETPPGTGELFF. CDR3 nucleotide sequence: TGTGCCAGCAGTGAAACTCCGCCGGGAACCGGGGAGCTGTTTTTT. Together with reference TRBV2 and TRBJ2-2, the CDR3 gives the full variable domain: EPEVTQTPSHQVTQMGQEVILRCVPISNHLYFYWYRQILGQKVEFLVSFYNNEISEKSEIFDDQFSVERPDGSNFTLKIRSTKLEDSAMYFCASSETPPGTGELFFGEGSRLTVL.

In DNA form, the CDR3 reads TGTGCCAGTAGGCCCCGGGGAGGGGTTGATCAGCCCCAGCATTTT. Residues: CASRPRGGVDQPQHF. The chain uses TRBV19 and TRBJ1-5, with D perhaps TRBD1 (5 bases). Deletions cut 6 bases from V and 5 bases from J, with 17 bases between. Per germline, CDR1 LNHDA and CDR2 SQIVND (reference sequence). The CDR3 runs 15 residues.

This rearrangement joins TRBV7-9 to TRBJ2-5, with a weak D call TRBD1 (5 bases). V was pared by 3 bases and J by 5 bases, with 7 bases between. CDR1 SEHNR and CDR2 FQNEAQ come from the germline V gene (reference sequence). This CDR3 contains 12 residues. CDR3 sequence: CASSFKGETQYF. DNA of the CDR3: TGTGCCAGCAGCTTTAAGGGGGAGACCCAGTACTTC.

The chain is built from TRBV7-9 and TRBJ2-7; D is undetermined. V lost 8 bases and J lost 3, with 8 bases in between. The CDR3 loop spans 11 amino acids. Per the germline V gene, CDR1 is SEHNR and CDR2 is FQNEAQ (reference sequence). The CDR3 DNA sequence: TGTGCCAGCGGCCTAGGCTACGAGCAGTACTTC. Protein product: CASGLGYEQYF. The full variable domain, in which reference TRBV7-9 and TRBJ2-7 provide the parts outside the CDR3, is DTGVSQNPRHKITKRGQNVTFRCDPISEHNRLYWYRQTLGQGPEFLTYFQNEAQLEKSRLLSDRFSAERPKGSFSTLEIQRTEQGDSAMYLCASGLGYEQYFGPGTRLTVT.

The chain joins TRBV7-3 to TRBJ2-2; a weak D match, TRBD1 (5 bases). The CDR3 runs to 15 residues. Trimming pared 5 bases from V and 1 base from J, leaving 11 bases between. Germline V gene lookup returns CDR1 SGHTA and CDR2 FQGTGA. The DNA for the CDR3 is TGTGCCAGCAGCCAGACAGCTCAGAACACCGGGGAGCTGTTTTTT. Amino acid sequence: CASSQTAQNTGELFF.

The chain couples TRBV12-5 to TRBJ2-5; D is unclear. The CDR3 has 11 amino acids. CDR1 is LGHNT and CDR2 is FRNRAP in the germline V gene. The V end was cut by 1 base, the J end by 4 bases, with 1 base between. The CDR3 loop reads CASGLGETQYF. The CDR3 coding sequence is TGTGCTAGTGGTTTGGGAGAGACCCAGTACTTC.

For this clone: Other DNA sequences in this specimen translate into the identical CDR3. This chain uses TRBV2 with TRBJ2-7, with D unresolved. Per the germline V gene, CDR1 is SNHLY and CDR2 is FYNNEI. V lost 3 bases, J lost 3 bases, and 3 bases lay in between. The CDR3 totals 11 residues. The CDR3 nucleotides read TGTGCCAGCAGTGATGGCTACGAGCAGTACTTC. Amino acids: CASSDGYEQYF. The full variable domain, completed using reference TRBV2 and TRBJ2-7, is EPEVTQTPSHQVTQMGQEVILRCVPISNHLYFYWYRQILGQKVEFLVSFYNNEISEKSEIFDDQFSVERPDGSNFTLKIRSTKLEDSAMYFCASSDGYEQYFGPGTRLTVT.

The rearrangement uses TRBV5-5 and TRBJ1-1, with 7 bases that match TRBD1. The germline CDR1 and CDR2 sequences are SGHKS and YYEKEE (reference sequence). The CDR3 consists of 17 residues. The V and J ends lost 0 bases and 0 bases, in that order; junction bases with no gene match: 8. As DNA, the CDR3 is TGTGCCAGCAGCTTGGGGACAGGAAACTTTATGAACACTGAAGCTTTCTTT. It yields the protein CASSLGTGNFMNTEAFF.